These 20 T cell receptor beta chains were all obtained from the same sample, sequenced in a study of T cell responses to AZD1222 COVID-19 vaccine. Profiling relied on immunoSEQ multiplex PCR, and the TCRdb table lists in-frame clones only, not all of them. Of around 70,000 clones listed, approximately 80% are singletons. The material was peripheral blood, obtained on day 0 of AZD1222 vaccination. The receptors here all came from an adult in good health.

As DNA, the CDR3 is TGTGCCAGCAGCCGCTGGATTTACAATGAGCAGTTCTTC. Residues: CASSRWIYNEQFF. The chain uses TRBV7-8 and TRBJ2-1; D not certain. The germline V gene encodes CDR1 SGHVS and CDR2 FQNEAQ. The germline V and J ends were trimmed by 5 bases and 4 bases, with 9 bases remaining between them. The CDR3 runs 13 residues.

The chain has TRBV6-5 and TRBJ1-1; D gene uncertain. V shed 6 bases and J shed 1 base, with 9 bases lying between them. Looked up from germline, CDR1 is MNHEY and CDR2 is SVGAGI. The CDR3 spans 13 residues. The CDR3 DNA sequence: TGTGCCAGCAGCTACACACGGAACACTGAAGCTTTCTTT. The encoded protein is CASSYTRNTEAFF.

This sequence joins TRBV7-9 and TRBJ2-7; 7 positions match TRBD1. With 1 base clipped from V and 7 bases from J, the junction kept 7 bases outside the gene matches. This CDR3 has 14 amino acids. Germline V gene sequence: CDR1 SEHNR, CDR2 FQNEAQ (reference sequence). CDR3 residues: CASSLGQGRGEQYF. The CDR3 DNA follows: TGTGCCAGCAGCTTAGGGCAGGGCAGGGGGGAGCAGTACTTC.

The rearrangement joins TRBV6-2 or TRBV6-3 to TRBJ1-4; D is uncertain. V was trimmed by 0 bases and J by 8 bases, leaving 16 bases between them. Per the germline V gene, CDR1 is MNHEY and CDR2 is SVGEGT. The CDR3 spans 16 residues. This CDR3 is CASSYSHSPSGEKLFF. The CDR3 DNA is TGTGCCAGCAGTTACTCGCACAGCCCGTCCGGGGAAAAACTGTTTTTT.

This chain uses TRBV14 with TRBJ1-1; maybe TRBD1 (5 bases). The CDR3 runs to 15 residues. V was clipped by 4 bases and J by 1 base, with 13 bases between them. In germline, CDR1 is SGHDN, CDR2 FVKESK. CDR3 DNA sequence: TGTGCCAGCAGCCCATGGGGGGTGAAGAACACTGAAGCTTTCTTT. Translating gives CASSPWGVKNTEAFF. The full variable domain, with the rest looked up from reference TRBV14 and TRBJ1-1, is EAGVTQFPSHSVIEKGQTVTLRCDPISGHDNLYWYRRVMGKEIKFLLHFVKESKQDESGMPNNRFLAERTGGTYSTLKVQPAELEDSGVYFCASSPWGVKNTEAFFGQGTRLTVV.

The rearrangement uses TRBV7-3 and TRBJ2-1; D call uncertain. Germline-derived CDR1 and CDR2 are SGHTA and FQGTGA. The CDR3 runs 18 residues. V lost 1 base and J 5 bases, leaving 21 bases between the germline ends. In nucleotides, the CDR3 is TGTGCCAGCAGCTTAAGTATCCCTTTCGGGCCCCCAAACAATGAGCAGTTCTTC. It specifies CASSLSIPFGPPNNEQFF.

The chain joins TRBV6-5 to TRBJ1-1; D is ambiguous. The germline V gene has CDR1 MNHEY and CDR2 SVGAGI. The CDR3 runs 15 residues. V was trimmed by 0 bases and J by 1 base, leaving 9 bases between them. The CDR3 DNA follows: TGTGCCAGCAGTTACTCGAGACTCCGGAACACTGAAGCTTTCTTT. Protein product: CASSYSRLRNTEAFF.

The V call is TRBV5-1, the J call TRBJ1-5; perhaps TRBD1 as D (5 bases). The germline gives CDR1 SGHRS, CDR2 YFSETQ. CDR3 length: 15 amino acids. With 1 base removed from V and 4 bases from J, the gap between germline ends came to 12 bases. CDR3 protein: CASSLNGGRNQPQHF. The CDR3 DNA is TGCGCCAGCAGCTTGAATGGGGGAAGGAATCAGCCCCAGCATTTT.

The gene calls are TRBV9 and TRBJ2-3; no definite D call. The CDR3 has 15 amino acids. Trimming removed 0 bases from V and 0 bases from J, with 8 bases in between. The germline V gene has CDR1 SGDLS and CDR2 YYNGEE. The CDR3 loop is CASSVGVPSTDTQYF. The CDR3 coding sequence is TGTGCCAGCAGCGTAGGTGTCCCGAGCACAGATACGCAGTATTTT.

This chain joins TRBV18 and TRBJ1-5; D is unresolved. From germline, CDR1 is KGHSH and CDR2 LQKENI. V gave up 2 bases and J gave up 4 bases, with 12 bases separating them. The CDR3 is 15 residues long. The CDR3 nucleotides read TGTGCCAGCTCACCAAGGGCTACGACGAATCAGCCCCAGCATTTT. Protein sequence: CASSPRATTNQPQHF.

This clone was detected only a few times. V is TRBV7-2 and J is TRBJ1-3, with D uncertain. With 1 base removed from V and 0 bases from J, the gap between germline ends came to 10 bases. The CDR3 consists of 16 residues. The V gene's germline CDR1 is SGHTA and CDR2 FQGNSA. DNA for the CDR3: TGTGCCAGCAGCTTAGGGGCAGATAACTCTGGAAACACCATATATTTT. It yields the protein CASSLGADNSGNTIYF. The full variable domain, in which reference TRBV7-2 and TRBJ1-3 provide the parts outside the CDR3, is GAGVSQSPSNKVTEKGKDVELRCDPISGHTALYWYRQSLGQGLEFLIYFQGNSAPDKSGLPSDRFSAERTGGSVSTLTIQRTQQEDSAVYLCASSLGADNSGNTIYFGEGSWLTVV.

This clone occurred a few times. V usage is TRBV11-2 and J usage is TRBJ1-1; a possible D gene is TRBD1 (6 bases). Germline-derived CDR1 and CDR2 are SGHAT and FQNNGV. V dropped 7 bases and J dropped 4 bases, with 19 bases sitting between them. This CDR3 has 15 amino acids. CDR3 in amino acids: CASKPTGLSATEAFF. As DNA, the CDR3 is TGTGCCAGCAAACCTACAGGGCTTTCTGCCACTGAAGCTTTCTTT. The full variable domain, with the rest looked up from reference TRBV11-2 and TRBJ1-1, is EAGVAQSPRYKIIEKRQSVAFWCNPISGHATLYWYQQILGQGPKLLIQFQNNGVVDDSQLPKDRFSAERLKGVDSTLKIQPAKLEDSAVYLCASKPTGLSATEAFFGQGTRLTVV.

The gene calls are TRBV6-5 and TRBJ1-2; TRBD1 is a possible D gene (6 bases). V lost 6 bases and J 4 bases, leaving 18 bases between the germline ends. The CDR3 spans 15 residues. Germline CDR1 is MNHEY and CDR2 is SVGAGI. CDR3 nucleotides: TGTGCCAGCAGCTCCAGCGGACAGAGTCTCTATGGCTACACCTTC. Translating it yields CASSSSGQSLYGYTF.

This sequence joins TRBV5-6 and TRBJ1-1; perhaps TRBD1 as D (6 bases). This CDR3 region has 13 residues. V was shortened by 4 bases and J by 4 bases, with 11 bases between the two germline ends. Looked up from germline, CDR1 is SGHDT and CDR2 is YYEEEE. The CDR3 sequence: CASSARGGTEAFF. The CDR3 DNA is TGTGCCAGCAGCGCGAGGGGGGGCACTGAAGCTTTCTTT. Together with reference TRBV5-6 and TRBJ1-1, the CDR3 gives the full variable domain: DAGVTQSPTHLIKTRGQQVTLRCSPKSGHDTVSWYQQALGQGPQFIFQYYEEEERQRGNFPDRFSGHQFPNYSSELNVNALLLGDSALYLCASSARGGTEAFFGQGTRLTVV.

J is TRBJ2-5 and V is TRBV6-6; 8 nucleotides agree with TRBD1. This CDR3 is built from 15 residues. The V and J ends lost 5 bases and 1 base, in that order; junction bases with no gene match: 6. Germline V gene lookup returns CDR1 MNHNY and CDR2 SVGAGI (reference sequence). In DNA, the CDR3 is TGTGCCAGCAGTCACACAGGGGGGCCCCAAGAGACCCAGTACTTC. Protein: CASSHTGGPQETQYF.

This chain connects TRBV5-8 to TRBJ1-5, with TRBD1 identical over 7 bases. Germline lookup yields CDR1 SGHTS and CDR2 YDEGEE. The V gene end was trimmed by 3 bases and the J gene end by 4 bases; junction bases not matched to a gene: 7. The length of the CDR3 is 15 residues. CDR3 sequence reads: CASSSGTERNQPQHF. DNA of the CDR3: TGTGCCAGCAGCTCCGGGACAGAGAGGAATCAGCCCCAGCATTTT.

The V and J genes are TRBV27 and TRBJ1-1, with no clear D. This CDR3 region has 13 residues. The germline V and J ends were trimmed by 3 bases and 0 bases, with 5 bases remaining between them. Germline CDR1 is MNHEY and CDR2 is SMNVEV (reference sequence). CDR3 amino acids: CASSLSVNTEAFF. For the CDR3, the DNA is TGTGCCAGCAGTTTGTCTGTGAACACTGAAGCTTTCTTT.

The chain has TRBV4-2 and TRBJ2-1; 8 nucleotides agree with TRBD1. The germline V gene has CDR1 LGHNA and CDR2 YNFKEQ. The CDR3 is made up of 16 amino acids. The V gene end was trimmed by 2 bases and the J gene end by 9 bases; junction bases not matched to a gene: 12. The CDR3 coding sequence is TGTGCCAGCAGCCAAACCGGGACAGGTGGTAGCAGTGAGCAGTTCTTC. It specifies CASSQTGTGGSSEQFF.

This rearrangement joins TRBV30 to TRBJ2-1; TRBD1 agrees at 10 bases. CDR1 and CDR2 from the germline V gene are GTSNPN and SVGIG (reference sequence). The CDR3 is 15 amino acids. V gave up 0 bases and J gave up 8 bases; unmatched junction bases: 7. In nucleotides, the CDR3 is TGTGCCTGGAGTGTATTGGGACAGGGGATCCATGAGCAGTTCTTC. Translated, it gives CAWSVLGQGIHEQFF. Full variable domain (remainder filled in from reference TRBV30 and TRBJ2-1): SQTIHQWPATLVQPVGSPLSLECTVEGTSNPNLYWYRQAAGRGLQLLFYSVGIGQISSEVPQNLSASRPQDRQFILSSKKLLLSDSGFYLCAWSVLGQGIHEQFFGPGTRLTVL.

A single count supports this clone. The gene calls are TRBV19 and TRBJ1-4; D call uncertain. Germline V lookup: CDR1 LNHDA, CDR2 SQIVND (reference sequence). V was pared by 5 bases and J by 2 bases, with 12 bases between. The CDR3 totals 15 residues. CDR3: CASSYVSGTNEKLFF. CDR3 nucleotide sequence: TGTGCCAGTAGTTATGTTTCGGGTACTAATGAAAAACTGTTTTTT.